This T cell receptor (beta chain) was sequenced during a study of blood T cell repertoires in COVID-19. About the study: Samples came from the United States, Italy and Spain, spanning acute and convalescent COVID-19. Nucleic acid was either cDNA or gDNA, and it came from T cells, B-cell-depleted T cells, or PBMCs.

Per the study methods: Amplification with reference gene primers provided the estimates of nucleated cell counts. The assay was immunoSEQ multiplex PCR, and TCRdb's table has in-frame clones only and misses some. D and trimming were read from the DNA, whereas the V and J calls and clone size are those reported in that table. This table has 150,000 to 200,000 clones, approximately 90% appearing once. This clone was recorded a few times. This CDR3 spans 14 amino acids. The V segment lost 0 bases and the J segment 7 bases; nucleotides outside the gene matches: 4. Germline assignment: CDR1 SGHTA and CDR2 FQGNSA.

The sequenced sample was peripheral blood. The TCR was taken from a man between 60 and 75 years old with active or convalescent COVID-19. The chain has TRBV7-2 and TRBJ1-2; 8 bases line up with TRBD1. CDR3 nucleotide sequence: TGTGCCAGCAGCTTAGCGCTAACAGGGGGTGGCTACACCTTC. Translating gives CASSLALTGGGYTF.